Listed below are T cell receptor beta chains from one sample, sequenced in a study of CD8 T cells in Susac syndrome. TCRdb independently ran MiXCR on the immunoSEQ multiplex PCR reads; one entry per CDR3 protein. The sample consists of just over 150,000 distinct CDR3 sequences, roughly 96% of them appearing once. The sample comprised CD8+ T cells from PBMCs. The receptors were gathered from a human donor with multiple sclerosis. The CDR3 runs from the conserved cysteine through the conserved F or W. Each record gives: clone size, J gene, V gene, D gene, CDR3 protein, CDR3 DNA. A D gene is named only where the DNA matches it firmly. Not every row has a clone size; where given, it reads once, few, many or a size class.

clone_size: NA; j_call: TRBJ2-5; v_call: TRBV12-3/TRBV12-4; d_call: NA; cdr3_aa: CASSSLVAETQYF; cdr3_nt: TGTGCCAGCAGTTCATTAGTAGCTGAGACCCAGTACTTC
clone_size: once; j_call: TRBJ2-1; v_call: TRBV10-3; d_call: TRBD2; cdr3_aa: CAISGKEAGLYNEQFF; cdr3_nt: TGTGCCATCAGTGGTAAGGAAGCGGGGCTATACAATGAGCAGTTCTTC
clone_size: NA; j_call: TRBJ2-1; v_call: TRBV27; d_call: TRBD1; cdr3_aa: CASTLLPGQGGDEQFF; cdr3_nt: TGTGCCAGCACCTTACTACCGGGACAGGGAGGAGATGAGCAGTTCTTC
clone_size: NA; j_call: TRBJ2-1; v_call: TRBV29-1; d_call: TRBD1; cdr3_aa: CSALGQGVNEQFF; cdr3_nt: TGCAGCGCCCTGGGACAGGGGGTCAATGAGCAGTTCTTC
clone_size: NA; j_call: TRBJ2-5; v_call: TRBV27; d_call: TRBD2; cdr3_aa: CASSPELAGGPKTQYF; cdr3_nt: TGTGCCAGCAGTCCGGAACTAGCGGGGGGGCCGAAGACCCAGTACTTC
clone_size: NA; j_call: TRBJ1-2; v_call: TRBV2; d_call: NA; cdr3_aa: CASRTGHNYGYTF; cdr3_nt: TGTGCCAGCAGAACAGGGCACAACTATGGCTACACCTTC
clone_size: NA; j_call: TRBJ2-1; v_call: TRBV20-1; d_call: TRBD2; cdr3_aa: CSANPLGRVAGGRSYNEQFF; cdr3_nt: TGCAGTGCTAACCCCCTCGGGAGGGTAGCGGGGGGGAGATCCTACAATGAGCAGTTCTTC
clone_size: NA; j_call: TRBJ2-5; v_call: TRBV5-6; d_call: NA; cdr3_aa: CASSFGDGTQYF; cdr3_nt: TGTGCCAGCAGCTTCGGGGATGGGACCCAGTACTTC
clone_size: NA; j_call: TRBJ2-1; v_call: TRBV6-5; d_call: NA; cdr3_aa: CASSYNSGGNEQFF; cdr3_nt: TGTGCCAGCAGTTACAATTCGGGTGGCAATGAGCAGTTCTTC
clone_size: NA; j_call: TRBJ2-7; v_call: TRBV18; d_call: TRBD1; cdr3_aa: CASSPPGQGTSEQYF; cdr3_nt: TGTGCCAGCTCACCGCCCGGACAGGGAACATCCGAGCAGTACTTC
clone_size: NA; j_call: TRBJ1-5; v_call: TRBV27; d_call: NA; cdr3_aa: CASSRRGAQPQHF; cdr3_nt: TGTGCCAGCAGTCGCCGGGGAGCGCAGCCCCAGCATTTT
clone_size: NA; j_call: TRBJ2-5; v_call: TRBV12-3/TRBV12-4; d_call: TRBD2; cdr3_aa: CASTVTSGGETQYF; cdr3_nt: TGTGCCAGCACGGTGACTAGCGGGGGGGAGACCCAGTACTTC
clone_size: NA; j_call: TRBJ2-1; v_call: TRBV7-8; d_call: TRBD2; cdr3_aa: CASSFTGGTDEQFF; cdr3_nt: TGTGCCAGCAGCTTTACGGGGGGTACGGATGAGCAGTTCTTC
clone_size: NA; j_call: TRBJ2-3; v_call: TRBV5-1; d_call: NA; cdr3_aa: CASNTPGTTSTDTQYF; cdr3_nt: TGCGCCAGCAACACCCCTGGGACAACTAGCACAGATACGCAGTATTTT
clone_size: NA; j_call: TRBJ2-7; v_call: TRBV7-9; d_call: TRBD2; cdr3_aa: CASSYTSGAIYEQYF; cdr3_nt: TGTGCCAGCAGTTATACTAGCGGGGCGATCTACGAGCAGTACTTC
clone_size: NA; j_call: TRBJ1-2; v_call: TRBV29-1; d_call: NA; cdr3_aa: CSVIGAGGYTF; cdr3_nt: TGCAGCGTTATAGGGGCAGGCGGCTACACCTTC
clone_size: NA; j_call: TRBJ2-4; v_call: TRBV20-1; d_call: NA; cdr3_aa: CSARSGFVAKNIQYF; cdr3_nt: TGCAGTGCTAGAAGCGGGTTCGTGGCCAAAAACATTCAGTACTTC
clone_size: NA; j_call: TRBJ2-3; v_call: TRBV12-3/TRBV12-4; d_call: TRBD1; cdr3_aa: CASRQTGISTDTQYF; cdr3_nt: TGTGCCAGCAGGCAGACAGGGATTAGCACAGATACGCAGTATTTT
clone_size: NA; j_call: TRBJ2-7; v_call: TRBV20-1; d_call: NA; cdr3_aa: CSARVDSSYEQYF; cdr3_nt: TGCAGTGCTAGGGTGGACAGCTCCTACGAGCAGTACTTC
clone_size: NA; j_call: TRBJ1-1; v_call: TRBV6-5; d_call: TRBD1; cdr3_aa: CASRLQGARLNTEAFF; cdr3_nt: TGTGCCAGCAGATTACAGGGGGCCAGGCTGAACACTGAAGCTTTCTTT
clone_size: NA; j_call: TRBJ1-1; v_call: TRBV4-2; d_call: NA; cdr3_aa: CASSNRQTRAFF; cdr3_nt: TGTGCCAGCAGCAACCGACAGACCCGGGCTTTCTTT
clone_size: NA; j_call: TRBJ1-1; v_call: TRBV15; d_call: TRBD1; cdr3_aa: CATSRVRDSTEAFF; cdr3_nt: TGTGCCACCAGCAGAGTTAGGGACAGCACTGAAGCTTTCTTT
clone_size: NA; j_call: TRBJ2-6; v_call: TRBV7-9; d_call: NA; cdr3_aa: CASTAGKSSGANVLTF; cdr3_nt: TGTGCCAGCACCGCGGGGAAGTCGTCTGGGGCCAACGTCCTGACTTTC
clone_size: NA; j_call: TRBJ1-2; v_call: TRBV15; d_call: NA; cdr3_aa: CATSRVTVPGYTF; cdr3_nt: TGTGCCACCAGCAGAGTGACAGTCCCTGGCTACACCTTC
clone_size: NA; j_call: TRBJ1-2; v_call: TRBV19; d_call: TRBD1; cdr3_aa: CASSIAAGGVDYTF; cdr3_nt: TGTGCCAGTAGTATAGCAGCAGGGGGAGTGGACTACACCTTC
clone_size: NA; j_call: TRBJ1-3; v_call: TRBV9; d_call: NA; cdr3_aa: CASSVATGVSGNTIYF; cdr3_nt: TGTGCCAGCAGCGTGGCCACGGGGGTCTCTGGAAACACCATATATTTT
clone_size: NA; j_call: TRBJ2-5; v_call: TRBV20-1; d_call: TRBD1; cdr3_aa: CSANTGGETQYF; cdr3_nt: TGCAGTGCTAACACAGGGGGTGAGACCCAGTACTTC
clone_size: NA; j_call: TRBJ2-2; v_call: TRBV5-6; d_call: TRBD1; cdr3_aa: CASSLSGTGYTGELFF; cdr3_nt: TGTGCCAGCAGCTTGTCTGGGACAGGTTACACCGGGGAGCTGTTTTTT
clone_size: few; j_call: TRBJ1-2; v_call: TRBV29-1; d_call: NA; cdr3_aa: CSVGRNYGYTF; cdr3_nt: TGCAGCGTTGGGAGGAACTATGGCTACACCTTC
clone_size: NA; j_call: TRBJ2-2; v_call: TRBV3-1; d_call: NA; cdr3_aa: CASSQARNTGELFF; cdr3_nt: TGTGCCAGCAGCCAAGCCAGGAACACCGGGGAGCTGTTTTTT
clone_size: NA; j_call: TRBJ2-3; v_call: TRBV7-8; d_call: TRBD2; cdr3_aa: CASSPGERGISDTQYF; cdr3_nt: TGTGCCAGCAGCCCCGGGGAGCGGGGCATATCAGATACGCAGTATTTT
clone_size: few; j_call: TRBJ1-1; v_call: TRBV27; d_call: NA; cdr3_aa: CASSLTGVNTEAFF; cdr3_nt: TGTGCCAGTAGTCTGACAGGAGTGAACACTGAAGCTTTCTTT
clone_size: NA; j_call: TRBJ2-7; v_call: TRBV20-1; d_call: TRBD2; cdr3_aa: CSARRERGPYEQYF; cdr3_nt: TGCAGTGCTAGACGGGAGCGGGGGCCCTACGAGCAGTACTTC
clone_size: NA; j_call: TRBJ1-1; v_call: TRBV9; d_call: NA; cdr3_aa: CASSPGGGTTEAFF; cdr3_nt: TGTGCCAGCAGCCCCGGGGGGGGAACCACTGAAGCTTTCTTT
clone_size: NA; j_call: TRBJ2-5; v_call: TRBV29-1; d_call: NA; cdr3_aa: CSVVVGGETQYF; cdr3_nt: TGCAGCGTTGTTGTCGGGGGCGAGACCCAGTACTTC
clone_size: NA; j_call: TRBJ1-5; v_call: TRBV6-1; d_call: NA; cdr3_aa: CASKELGGQPQHF; cdr3_nt: TGTGCCAGCAAGGAGCTTGGGGGGCAGCCCCAGCATTTT
clone_size: few; j_call: TRBJ2-5; v_call: TRBV25-1; d_call: NA; cdr3_aa: CASSVGSQETQYF; cdr3_nt: TGTGCCAGCAGCGTGGGCAGCCAAGAGACCCAGTACTTC
clone_size: NA; j_call: TRBJ2-1; v_call: TRBV7-9; d_call: TRBD1; cdr3_aa: CASSPWTGAVYNEQFF; cdr3_nt: TGTGCCAGCAGCCCATGGACAGGGGCAGTCTACAATGAGCAGTTCTTC
clone_size: NA; j_call: TRBJ1-1; v_call: TRBV30; d_call: NA; cdr3_aa: CAWSPGTGPEAFF; cdr3_nt: TGTGCCTGGAGTCCGGGCACGGGACCTGAAGCTTTCTTT
clone_size: NA; j_call: TRBJ2-1; v_call: TRBV30; d_call: NA; cdr3_aa: CAWDPGTHEQFF; cdr3_nt: TGTGCCTGGGACCCCGGAACCCATGAGCAGTTCTTC
clone_size: NA; j_call: TRBJ2-5; v_call: TRBV20-1; d_call: NA; cdr3_aa: CSASRLDGGETQYF; cdr3_nt: TGCAGTGCTTCCAGACTAGACGGGGGAGAGACCCAGTACTTC
clone_size: NA; j_call: TRBJ1-1; v_call: TRBV5-1; d_call: NA; cdr3_aa: CASSFDQEGYTEAFF; cdr3_nt: TGCGCCAGCAGCTTCGACCAGGAAGGGTACACTGAAGCTTTCTTT
clone_size: NA; j_call: TRBJ2-3; v_call: TRBV20-1; d_call: TRBD2; cdr3_aa: CSARDPTSGSSTDTQYF; cdr3_nt: TGCAGTGCTAGAGACCCCACTAGCGGATCTAGCACAGATACGCAGTATTTT
clone_size: few; j_call: TRBJ2-5; v_call: TRBV6-5; d_call: NA; cdr3_aa: CASSYGGEVGTQYF; cdr3_nt: TGTGCCAGCAGTTACGGCGGGGAGGTGGGGACCCAGTACTTC
clone_size: NA; j_call: TRBJ1-1; v_call: TRBV29-1; d_call: NA; cdr3_aa: CTGRARGITEAFF; cdr3_nt: TGCACCGGGAGGGCCAGGGGCATCACTGAAGCTTTCTTT